Listed below are T cell receptor beta chains from one sample, sequenced in a study of control samples from healthy donors and cancer patients. Clones were read by immunoSEQ multiplex PCR, and TCRdb kept only the in-frame ones, dropping some. This sample has roughly 130,000 clones, with approximately 90% found just once. The sequenced material came from blood. All receptors derive from a man aged 18 to 30 in good health. CDR3s include the opening cysteine and the closing phenylalanine or tryptophan. D genes are given only for firm matches.

V: TRBV7-9
length: 13
D: -
CDR3: CASSLGLYNEQFF

V: TRBV3-1/TRBV3-2
length: 16
D: TRBD1
CDR3: CASSGDSPAFNYGYTF

V: TRBV27
length: 14
D: TRBD1
CDR3: CASRPQGRKETQYF

V: TRBV12-3/TRBV12-4
length: 13
D: -
CDR3: CASSLWGTYGYTF

V: TRBV13
length: 14
D: -
CDR3: CASSETRAAETQYF

V: TRBV6-7
length: 15
D: TRBD1
CDR3: CASSTRDRGDNEQFF

V: TRBV9
length: 16
D: TRBD2
CDR3: CASSVSLAGFTDTQYF

V: TRBV19
length: 15
D: -
CDR3: CASEGGEDGANVLTF

V: TRBV30
length: 11
D: -
CDR3: CAWSANEKLFF

V: TRBV6-5
length: 14
D: -
CDR3: CASSYRGLNTEAFF

V: TRBV6-5
length: 16
D: -
CDR3: CASSYSRGTADYGYTF

V: TRBV7-2
length: 15
D: TRBD1
CDR3: CASSLQGAQQYGYTF

V: TRBV4-1
length: 13
D: -
CDR3: CASSQAGGQPQHF